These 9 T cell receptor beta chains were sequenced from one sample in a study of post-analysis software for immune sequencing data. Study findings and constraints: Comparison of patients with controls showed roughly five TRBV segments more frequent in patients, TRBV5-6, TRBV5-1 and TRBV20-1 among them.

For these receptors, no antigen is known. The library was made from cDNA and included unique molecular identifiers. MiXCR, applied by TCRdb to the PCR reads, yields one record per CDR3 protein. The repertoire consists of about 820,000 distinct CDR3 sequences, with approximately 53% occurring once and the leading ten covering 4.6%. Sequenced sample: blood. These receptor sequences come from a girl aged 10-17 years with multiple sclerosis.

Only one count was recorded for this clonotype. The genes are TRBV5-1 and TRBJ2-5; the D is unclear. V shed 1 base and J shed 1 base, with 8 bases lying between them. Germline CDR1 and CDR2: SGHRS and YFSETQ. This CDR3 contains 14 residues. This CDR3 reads CASSLSLPQETQYF. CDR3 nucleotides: TGCGCCAGCAGCTTGTCGCTTCCCCAAGAGACCCAGTACTTC.

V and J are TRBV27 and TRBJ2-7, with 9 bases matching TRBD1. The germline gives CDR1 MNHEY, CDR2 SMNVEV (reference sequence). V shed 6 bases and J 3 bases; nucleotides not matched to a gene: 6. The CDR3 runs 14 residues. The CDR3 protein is CASRIPGQGYEQYF. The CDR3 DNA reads TGTGCCAGCAGAATACCGGGACAGGGCTACGAGCAGTACTTC.

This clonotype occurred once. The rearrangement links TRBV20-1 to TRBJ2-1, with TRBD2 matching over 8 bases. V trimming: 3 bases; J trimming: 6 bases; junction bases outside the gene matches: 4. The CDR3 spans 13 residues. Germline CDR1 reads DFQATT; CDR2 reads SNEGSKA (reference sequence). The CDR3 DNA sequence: TGCAGTGCTAGCGGGGGGGCTTCCAATGAGCAGTTCTTC. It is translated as CSASGGASNEQFF.

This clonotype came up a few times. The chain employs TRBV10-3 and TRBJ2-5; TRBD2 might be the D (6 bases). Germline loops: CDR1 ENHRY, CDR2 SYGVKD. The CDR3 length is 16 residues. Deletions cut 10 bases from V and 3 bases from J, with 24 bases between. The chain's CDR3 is CATKGGGQRVEETQYF. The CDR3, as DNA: TGTGCCACCAAGGGTGGGGGTCAGCGGGTGGAAGAGACCCAGTACTTC.

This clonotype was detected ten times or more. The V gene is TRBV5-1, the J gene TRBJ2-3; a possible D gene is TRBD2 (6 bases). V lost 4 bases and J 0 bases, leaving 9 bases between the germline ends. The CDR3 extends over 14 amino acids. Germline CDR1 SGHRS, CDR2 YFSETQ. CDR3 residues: CASSPGTSTDTQYF. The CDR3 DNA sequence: TGCGCCAGCAGCCCGGGGACTAGCACAGATACGCAGTATTTT.

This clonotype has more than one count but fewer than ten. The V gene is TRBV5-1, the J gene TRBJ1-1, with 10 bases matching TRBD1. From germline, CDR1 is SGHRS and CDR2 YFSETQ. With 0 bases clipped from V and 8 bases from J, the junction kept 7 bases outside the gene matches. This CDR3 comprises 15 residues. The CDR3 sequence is CASSLVGQGTEEAFF. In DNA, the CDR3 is TGCGCCAGCAGCTTGGTGGGACAGGGGACAGAAGAAGCTTTCTTT.

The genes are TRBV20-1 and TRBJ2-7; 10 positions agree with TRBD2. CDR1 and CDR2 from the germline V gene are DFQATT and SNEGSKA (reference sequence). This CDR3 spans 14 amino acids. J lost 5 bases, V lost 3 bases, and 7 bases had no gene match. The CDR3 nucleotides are TGCAGTGCTAGCTCGGGACTAGCGTCCCACGAGCAGTACTTC. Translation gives CSASSGLASHEQYF.

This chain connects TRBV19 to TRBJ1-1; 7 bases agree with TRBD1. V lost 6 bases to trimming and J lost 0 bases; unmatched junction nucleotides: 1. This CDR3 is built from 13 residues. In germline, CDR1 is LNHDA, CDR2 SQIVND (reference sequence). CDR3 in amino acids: CASRDRVNTEAFF. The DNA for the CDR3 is TGTGCCAGTAGAGACAGGGTGAACACTGAAGCTTTCTTT.

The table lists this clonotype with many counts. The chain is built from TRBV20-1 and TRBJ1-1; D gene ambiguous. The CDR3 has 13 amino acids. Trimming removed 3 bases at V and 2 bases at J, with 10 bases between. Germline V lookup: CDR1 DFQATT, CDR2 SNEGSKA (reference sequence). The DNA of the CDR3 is TGCAGTGCTAGGAGCAGCCTTAACACTGAAGCTTTCTTT. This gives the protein CSARSSLNTEAFF.